These 27 T cell receptor beta chains share one sample of origin, sequenced in a study of blood T cell repertoires in COVID-19 (dated by TCRdb to the early 2020s). Library generation was performed with the immunoSEQ multiplex PCR assay. Drawn from immuneACCESS, this table holds only the in-frame rearrangements with V and J called that TCRdb kept. Clones are partly lost; checked studies trace under half to an unresolved V gene and leave the rest unexplained. The sample profile shows about 160,000 clones; roughly 86% of them were found once. Around 4% of the sample comes from the top ten. The specimen was peripheral blood. The source is a woman aged 60 to 75 who had recovered from COVID-19.

This chain uses TRBV18 with TRBJ1-5; a weak D match, TRBD1 (5 bases). The CDR3 has 16 amino acids. V lost 0 bases and J lost 4, with 13 bases in between. CDR1 KGHSH and CDR2 LQKENI come from the germline V gene. CDR3: CASSPPGTPLNQPQHF. Written as DNA, the CDR3 is TGTGCCAGCTCACCACCTGGGACTCCCTTAAATCAGCCCCAGCATTTT.

In this sample, this clone turned up a few times. The CDR3 DNA sequence: TGTGCCAGCAGCTTAGACCAGACAGGGGCCCAACCCTCCTACAATGAGCAGTTCTTC. Protein: CASSLDQTGAQPSYNEQFF. The chain joins TRBV11-3 to TRBJ2-1, with 8 bases fitting TRBD1. The CDR3 sequence is 19 residues long. The germline CDR1 and CDR2 sequences are SGHNT and YENEEA. Trimming removed 0 bases from V and 0 bases from J; junction bases left unmatched: 10.

The chain couples TRBV7-9 to TRBJ2-7, with D perhaps matching TRBD2 (5 bases). The germline V gene encodes CDR1 SEHNR and CDR2 FQNEAQ (reference sequence). V was trimmed by 5 bases and J by 6 bases, leaving 14 bases between them. The CDR3 has 13 residues. The CDR3 bases are TGTGCCAGCAGCCCGGCGGATCGGGGCGAGCAGTACTTC. Its translation: CASSPADRGEQYF.

The chain couples TRBV6-6 to TRBJ1-1; the D gene is possibly TRBD1 (6 bases). V lost 6 bases to trimming and J lost 2 bases, with 13 bases between them. CDR3 length equals 14 residues. Germline CDR1 MNHNY, CDR2 SVGAGI (reference sequence). The CDR3 reads CASRPPGGNTEAFF. The CDR3 nucleotides read TGTGCCAGCAGGCCACCGGGGGGCAACACTGAAGCTTTCTTT.

V and J are TRBV19 and TRBJ1-3, with D hard to call. The V end lost 6 bases, the J end lost 2 bases, and 8 bases lay between the germline ends. CDR1 and CDR2 from the germline V gene are LNHDA and SQIVND (reference sequence). The CDR3 has 13 residues. The CDR3 loop is CASREEPGNTIYF. Here the CDR3 DNA reads TGTGCCAGTAGGGAGGAACCTGGAAACACCATATATTTT.

The genes are TRBV19 and TRBJ2-7, with 9 bases lining up with TRBD1. The V gene end was trimmed by 6 bases and the J gene end by 6 bases; junction bases not matched to a gene: 15. The CDR3 sequence is 16 residues long. Germline V gives CDR1 LNHDA, CDR2 SQIVND (reference sequence). The CDR3 spells CASSTALGTGLSEQYF. The DNA for the CDR3 is TGTGCCAGTAGCACTGCCTTAGGGACAGGGCTATCCGAGCAGTACTTC.

This chain uses TRBV19 with TRBJ2-2; 11 bases are shared with TRBD1. The V segment lost 9 bases and the J segment 1 base; nucleotides outside the gene matches: 7. Germline V gives CDR1 LNHDA, CDR2 SQIVND (reference sequence). The CDR3 length is 16 residues. The CDR3, as DNA: TGTGCCAGGGAAGGGACAGGGGGTGTGAACACCGGGGAGCTGTTTTTT. Translated: CAREGTGGVNTGELFF.

This clone was recorded once. The V call is TRBV10-2, the J call TRBJ1-4; D ambiguous. The length of the CDR3 is 14 residues. V was trimmed by 0 bases and J by 10 bases, leaving 12 bases between them. Germline values: CDR1 WSHSY, CDR2 SAAADI. CDR3: CASSESFGSRKLFF. CDR3 nucleotide sequence: TGCGCCAGCAGTGAGTCGTTTGGGTCTAGAAAACTGTTTTTT.

This chain connects TRBV7-9 to TRBJ1-4; 7 positions agree with TRBD1. The V and J ends lost 4 bases and 8 bases, in that order; junction bases with no gene match: 13. CDR3 length: 16 amino acids. Per germline, CDR1 SEHNR and CDR2 FQNEAQ (reference sequence). The CDR3 region has the DNA TGTGCCAGCAGCTCGGGACAGTCGGGGCCGGGGGAAAAACTGTTTTTT. The encoded protein is CASSSGQSGPGEKLFF.

Points on this clone: At one boundary the junction diverges from the germline segment, which might be a read error. This chain connects TRBV4-1 to TRBJ1-1; 8 nucleotides agree with TRBD1. Germline-derived CDR1 and CDR2 are MGHRA and YSYEKL. This CDR3 contains 14 residues. CDR3 loop: CASSKDRGYTEAFF. The CDR3 DNA reads TGCGCCAGCAGCAAAGACAGGGGTTACACTGAAGCTTTCTTT.

V usage is TRBV6-5 and J usage is TRBJ2-3; D unresolved. This CDR3 is built from 12 residues. With 4 bases removed from V and 3 bases from J, the gap between germline ends came to 5 bases. CDR1 is MNHEY, CDR2 SVGAGI, per germline. The CDR3: CASSSTTDTQYF. CDR3 bases: TGTGCCAGCAGTTCCACTACAGATACGCAGTATTTT.

V and J are TRBV28 and TRBJ1-2, with D perhaps TRBD1 (5 bases). Germline V gene lookup returns CDR1 MDHEN and CDR2 SYDVKM. There are 15 residues in the CDR3. Trimming shortened V by 5 bases and J by 2 bases, and 15 bases separated the two germline ends. CDR3 residues: CASSRAGGRNYGYTF. The DNA for the CDR3 is TGTGCCAGCAGTCGGGCGGGGGGAAGGAACTATGGCTACACCTTC.

The rearrangement joins TRBV4-3 to TRBJ1-2; TRBD1 might be the D (5 bases). V lost 3 bases, J lost 8 bases, and 19 bases lay in between. The CDR3 covers 15 residues. Per the germline V gene, CDR1 is LGHNA and CDR2 is YSLEER. The CDR3 DNA reads TGCGCCAGCAGCCACATCGGGGGGGGGAGAGGAGGCTACACCTTC. Residues: CASSHIGGGRGGYTF.

This chain links TRBV4-1 with TRBJ2-7, with D uncertain. This CDR3 is built from 14 residues. Germline CDR1 and CDR2: MGHRA and YSYEKL. V dropped 0 bases and J dropped 0 bases, with 6 bases sitting between them. The CDR3 DNA sequence: TGCGCCAGCAGCCAAGATCCAGGCTCCTACGAGCAGTACTTC. As protein: CASSQDPGSYEQYF.

The chain couples TRBV28 to TRBJ1-6; 9 bases match TRBD1. Looked up from germline, CDR1 is MDHEN and CDR2 is SYDVKM. With 5 bases clipped from V and 10 bases from J, the junction kept 9 bases outside the gene matches. The CDR3 covers 15 residues. Written as DNA, the CDR3 is TGTGCCAGCAGTCCTGGGGACAGGGCTCGCTCACCCCTCCACTTT. Its protein is CASSPGDRARSPLHF.

The gene calls are TRBV27 and TRBJ2-1; 7 nucleotides agree with TRBD1. Losses at the gene ends were 6 bases for V and 2 bases for J; bases not matched to a gene: 7. The CDR3 has 15 residues. CDR1 and CDR2 from the germline V gene are MNHEY and SMNVEV (reference sequence). The CDR3 sequence is CASSLAGTAYNEQFF. DNA for the CDR3: TGTGCCAGCAGCTTAGCAGGGACAGCCTACAATGAGCAGTTCTTC.

The chain carries TRBV5-6 and TRBJ1-1; 7 nucleotides line up with TRBD1. Per the germline V gene, CDR1 is SGHDT and CDR2 is YYEEEE. The V and J ends lost 4 bases and 0 bases, in that order; junction bases with no gene match: 3. This CDR3 contains 14 residues. Here the CDR3 reads CASSAQGLNTEAFF. The CDR3 nucleotides read TGTGCCAGCAGCGCACAGGGGCTGAACACTGAAGCTTTCTTT.

The V gene is TRBV4-1, the J gene TRBJ2-5; the match to TRBD2 covers 14 bases. The CDR3 covers 17 residues. V shed 1 base and J 4 bases; nucleotides not matched to a gene: 5. Germline V gene sequence: CDR1 MGHRA, CDR2 YSYEKL. The CDR3 DNA follows: TGCGCCAGCAGCCAAGGGACTAGCGGGGGGCTCGGAGAGACCCAGTACTTC. Its translation: CASSQGTSGGLGETQYF.

The chain combines TRBV3-1 (or the pseudogene TRBV3-2) with TRBJ2-3; 11 positions match TRBD2. Germline CDR1 reads LGHDT; CDR2 reads YNNKEL (reference sequence). Germline trimming cut 4 bases from V and 4 bases from J; bases unmatched to any gene: 10. The CDR3 is 17 residues long. The CDR3 DNA sequence: TGTGCCAGCAGCCCAACTCGACTAGCGGGGTACGCAGATACGCAGTATTTT. This codes for CASSPTRLAGYADTQYF.

CDR3 coding DNA: TGCGCCAGCAGCCTAGGAGGAGGGATTACGGGAAACACCATATATTTT. Encoded protein: CASSLGGGITGNTIYF. The chain joins TRBV5-1 to TRBJ1-3; no clear D. From germline, CDR1 is SGHRS and CDR2 YFSETQ. V was pared by 4 bases and J by 4 bases, with 18 bases between. The CDR3 has 16 amino acids.

This sequence joins TRBV7-9 and TRBJ2-2, with TRBD1 matching over 10 bases. This CDR3 is built from 15 residues. Trimming cost V 6 bases and J 6 bases; bases outside gene matches: 7. Germline V gene sequence: CDR1 SEHNR, CDR2 FQNEAQ (reference sequence). DNA of the CDR3: TGTGCCAGCAGTCCCGGGACAGGGGCCCCCGGGGAGCTGTTTTTT. Translated: CASSPGTGAPGELFF. Based on the CDR3 plus reference TRBV7-9 and TRBJ2-2, the full variable domain is DTGVSQNPRHKITKRGQNVTFRCDPISEHNRLYWYRQTLGQGPEFLTYFQNEAQLEKSRLLSDRFSAERPKGSFSTLEIQRTEQGDSAMYLCASSPGTGAPGELFFGEGSRLTVL.

The chain couples TRBV3-1 (or the pseudogene TRBV3-2) to TRBJ1-2, with D maybe TRBD1 (5 bases). This CDR3 has 16 amino acids. The germline CDR1 and CDR2 sequences are LGHDT and YNNKEL (reference sequence). Trimming removed 2 bases from V and 5 bases from J, with 18 bases in between. The CDR3 spells CASSQSSGGVGYGYTF. The CDR3 DNA sequence: TGTGCCAGCAGCCAATCCAGCGGAGGGGTCGGGTATGGCTACACCTTC.

The chain joins TRBV29-1 to TRBJ1-2; tentatively, D is TRBD1 (6 bases). CDR1 and CDR2 (germline): SQVTM, ANQGSEA. Trimming left V 5 bases short and J 4 bases short, with 20 bases between. This CDR3 region has 15 residues. For the CDR3, the DNA is TGCAGCGTTCTCCCCCAGGGGACCCATCCCTATGGCTACACCTTC. Amino acid sequence: CSVLPQGTHPYGYTF.

The CDR3 DNA follows: TGTGCCACCAGCATATACCGGGACAGTAGCACAGATACGCAGTATTTT. Protein: CATSIYRDSSTDTQYF. The chain is built from TRBV15 and TRBJ2-3, with 7 bases identical to TRBD1. Germline CDR1 and CDR2: LNHNV and YYDKDF (reference sequence). J lost 0 bases, V lost 4 bases, and 7 bases had no gene match. This CDR3 is built from 16 residues.

In its sample, this clone was seen once. V and J are TRBV5-1 and TRBJ2-1; possibly TRBD2 for D (5 bases). The CDR3 totals 12 residues. Germline-derived CDR1 and CDR2 are SGHRS and YFSETQ. Trimming removed 0 bases at V and 10 bases at J, with 8 bases between. CDR3 in amino acids: CASSLERAEQFF. The CDR3, as DNA: TGCGCCAGCAGCTTGGAGAGGGCCGAGCAGTTCTTC.

V and J are TRBV7-8 and TRBJ1-5; D is unresolved. V was cut by 4 bases and J by 5 bases, with 9 bases left in between. Germline lookup yields CDR1 SGHVS and CDR2 FQNEAQ. This CDR3 is 13 amino acids long. The CDR3 spells CASSYAGDQPQHF. Here the CDR3 DNA reads TGTGCCAGCAGCTACGCCGGGGATCAGCCCCAGCATTTT. Filled out from reference TRBV7-8 and TRBJ1-5, the complete variable domain reads GAGVSQSPRYKVAKRGQDVALRCDPISGHVSLFWYQQALGQGPEFLTYFQNEAQLDKSGLPSDRFFAERPEGSVSTLKIQRTQQEDSAVYLCASSYAGDQPQHFGDGTRLSIL.

J is TRBJ1-1 and V is TRBV5-1, with D perhaps TRBD1 (6 bases). CDR1 is SGHRS and CDR2 is YFSETQ in the germline V gene. The CDR3 is 15 amino acids. Trimming pared 3 bases from V and 0 bases from J, leaving 12 bases between. CDR3: CASSSSGGLNTEAFF. CDR3 nucleotides: TGCGCCAGCAGCTCCAGCGGGGGGCTGAACACTGAAGCTTTCTTT.